The source of this TCR beta chain is a study of cytomegalovirus exposure and HLA in healthy donors. There are a few counts of this clone. Its antigen is still unknown. Study outcomes and limitations: Rare TCR sequences predominated, though certain public TCRs were found in many donors. Confirmation in vitro established that a few CMV-associated chains were specific for CMV antigens. The listing of 160 or so TCR beta chains classed them as cytomegalovirus-associated. According to a subsequent analysis, TCR clusters identified in the first cohort showed a tendency to co-occur across the 120 or so validation repertoires.

This CDR3 contains 15 residues. The V gene's germline CDR1 is SGDLS and CDR2 YYNGEE. V shed 5 bases and J shed 3 bases, with 15 bases lying between them. The protocol was immunoSEQ multiplex PCR, while the TCRdb copy is restricted to in-frame clones and leaves out a portion. The table records more than 300,000 clones, about nine tenths of them present only once. The TCR was taken from a woman between 18 and 29 years old in good health and CMV-seronegative. The chain has TRBV9 and TRBJ1-5; D is ambiguous. Specimen: PBMCs. In DNA form, the CDR3 reads TGTGCCAGCAGTGCGGAGGGTAGGCCCAATCAGCCCCAGCATTTT. Translating gives CASSAEGRPNQPQHF. Full variable domain (remainder filled in from reference TRBV9 and TRBJ1-5): DSGVTQTPKHLITATGQRVTLRCSPRSGDLSVYWYQQSLDQGLQFLIQYYNGEERAKGNILERFSAQQFPDLHSELNLSSLELGDSALYFCASSAEGRPNQPQHFGDGTRLSIL.